Listed below are T cell receptor beta chains from one sample, sequenced in a study of neurological immune-mediated disorders. Each CDR3 protein gets one entry after TCRdb re-called the 5' RACE reads with MiXCR. The table includes 55,000 or so distinct CDR3 sequences, roughly 4.6% detected once. Sequencing used PBMCs. These receptors all stem from a middle-aged man with multiple sclerosis. Both conserved end residues are part of each CDR3. A D gene is named only where the DNA matches it firmly. Clone size, where shown, is once, few, many, or a class for clones that have expanded.

v_call: TRBV6-6; d_call: TRBD2; j_call: TRBJ2-1; clone_size: many; cdr3_aa: CASSRPTSGRSYNEQFF; cdr3_nt: TGTGCCAGCAGTCGACCGACTAGCGGGAGGTCCTACAATGAGCAGTTCTTC
v_call: TRBV11-2; d_call: TRBD1; j_call: TRBJ2-1; clone_size: few; cdr3_aa: CASSPTGGHEQFF; cdr3_nt: TGTGCCAGCAGCCCTACAGGGGGCCATGAGCAGTTCTTC
v_call: TRBV4-1; d_call: .; j_call: TRBJ2-1; clone_size: many; cdr3_aa: CASSQIPNYNEQFF; cdr3_nt: TGCGCCAGCAGCCAAATACCTAACTACAATGAGCAGTTCTTC
v_call: TRBV11-3; d_call: TRBD2; j_call: TRBJ2-1; clone_size: few; cdr3_aa: CASSLSKTGGRIAGGYNEQFF; cdr3_nt: TGTGCCAGCAGCTTATCCAAAACTGGGGGCCGAATAGCGGGAGGTTACAATGAGCAGTTCTTC
v_call: TRBV28; d_call: TRBD1; j_call: TRBJ1-1; clone_size: few; cdr3_aa: CASSPRGEDEAFF; cdr3_nt: TGTGCCAGCAGTCCCAGGGGGGAGGATGAAGCTTTCTTT
v_call: TRBV7-9; d_call: .; j_call: TRBJ1-2; clone_size: many; cdr3_aa: CASSLGPFRSDGYTF; cdr3_nt: TGTGCCAGCAGCTTAGGGCCCTTCCGGTCGGATGGCTACACCTTC
v_call: TRBV20-1; d_call: .; j_call: TRBJ2-3; clone_size: many; cdr3_aa: CSASRDPRDTQYF; cdr3_nt: TGCAGTGCTAGCAGGGACCCCAGAGATACGCAGTATTTT
v_call: TRBV28; d_call: .; j_call: TRBJ2-2; clone_size: many; cdr3_aa: CASRPTGGFPAGELFF; cdr3_nt: TGTGCCAGCAGGCCTACTGGGGGGTTTCCCGCCGGGGAGCTGTTTTTT
v_call: TRBV5-1; d_call: .; j_call: TRBJ2-3; clone_size: many; cdr3_aa: CASSLRGLGTDTQYF; cdr3_nt: TGCGCCAGCAGCTTGCGGGGGCTAGGGACAGATACGCAGTATTTT
v_call: TRBV11-1; d_call: .; j_call: TRBJ2-1; clone_size: few; cdr3_aa: CASSLYGEQFF; cdr3_nt: TGTGCCAGCAGCTTATACGGTGAGCAGTTCTTC
v_call: TRBV5-1; d_call: .; j_call: TRBJ2-7; clone_size: many; cdr3_aa: CASSFPGDEQYF; cdr3_nt: TGCGCCAGCAGCTTTCCGGGGGACGAGCAGTACTTC
v_call: TRBV29-1; d_call: .; j_call: TRBJ2-1; clone_size: many; cdr3_aa: CSVDTTGRVF; cdr3_nt: TGCAGCGTTGACACCACAGGGCGGGTCTTC
v_call: TRBV5-4; d_call: .; j_call: TRBJ2-2; clone_size: many; cdr3_aa: CASMGGRELFF; cdr3_nt: TGTGCCAGCATGGGGGGCAGGGAGCTGTTTTTT
v_call: TRBV5-1; d_call: .; j_call: TRBJ1-5; clone_size: large; cdr3_aa: CASSPGGYSNQPQHF; cdr3_nt: TGCGCCAGCAGCCCTGGCGGGTATAGCAATCAGCCCCAGCATTTT
v_call: TRBV10-3; d_call: TRBD1; j_call: TRBJ1-2; clone_size: .; cdr3_aa: CAISERGQMYGYTF; cdr3_nt: TGCGCCATCAGTGAGAGGGGACAGATGTATGGCTACACCTTC
v_call: TRBV7-9; d_call: .; j_call: TRBJ1-1; clone_size: many; cdr3_aa: CASSLEASEAFF; cdr3_nt: TGTGCCAGCAGCTTAGAAGCCTCTGAAGCTTTCTTT
v_call: TRBV20-1; d_call: TRBD2; j_call: TRBJ2-7; clone_size: many; cdr3_aa: CSAKGLADYEQYF; cdr3_nt: TGCAGTGCTAAGGGACTAGCGGACTACGAGCAGTACTTC
v_call: TRBV11-1; d_call: TRBD2; j_call: TRBJ2-1; clone_size: many; cdr3_aa: CASSLTSGAYNEQFF; cdr3_nt: TGTGCCAGCAGCCTGACTAGCGGAGCGTACAATGAGCAGTTCTTC
v_call: TRBV12-3/TRBV12-4; d_call: .; j_call: TRBJ1-1; clone_size: many; cdr3_aa: CASSFRGLQNTEAFF; cdr3_nt: TGTGCCAGCAGTTTCCGTGGCCTCCAGAACACTGAAGCTTTCTTT
v_call: TRBV27; d_call: .; j_call: TRBJ1-1; clone_size: many; cdr3_aa: CASSLSPRGKAFF; cdr3_nt: TGTGCCAGCAGTTTATCTCCCAGGGGAAAAGCTTTCTTT
v_call: TRBV20-1; d_call: TRBD1; j_call: TRBJ1-2; clone_size: many; cdr3_aa: CSAGQGAEGYTF; cdr3_nt: TGCAGTGCCGGACAGGGGGCGGAGGGCTACACCTTC
v_call: TRBV20-1; d_call: TRBD2; j_call: TRBJ2-1; clone_size: many; cdr3_aa: CSARLPALETGGLNEQFF; cdr3_nt: TGCAGTGCTAGACTCCCCGCCTTGGAGACGGGAGGGCTCAATGAGCAGTTCTTC
v_call: TRBV15; d_call: .; j_call: TRBJ2-2; clone_size: many; cdr3_aa: CATRDYNTGELFF; cdr3_nt: TGTGCCACCCGAGACTACAACACCGGGGAGCTGTTTTTT
v_call: TRBV5-1; d_call: TRBD2; j_call: TRBJ2-3; clone_size: many; cdr3_aa: CASSLEGLLGDTQYF; cdr3_nt: TGCGCCAGCAGCTTGGAGGGACTATTGGGAGATACGCAGTATTTT
v_call: TRBV20-1; d_call: .; j_call: TRBJ1-5; clone_size: many; cdr3_aa: CSASYGDYSNQPQNF; cdr3_nt: TGCAGTGCTAGTTATGGGGACTATAGCAATCAGCCCCAGAATTTT
v_call: TRBV7-3; d_call: TRBD2; j_call: TRBJ2-1; clone_size: many; cdr3_aa: CASSLIAGGPYNEQFF; cdr3_nt: TGTGCCAGCAGCTTAATAGCGGGAGGGCCGTACAATGAGCAGTTCTTC
v_call: TRBV10-3; d_call: TRBD1; j_call: TRBJ1-4; clone_size: once; cdr3_aa: CAIRQGTGGNEKLFF; cdr3_nt: TGTGCCATCAGACAGGGGACAGGGGGAAATGAAAAACTGTTTTTT
v_call: TRBV20-1; d_call: TRBD2; j_call: TRBJ2-7; clone_size: many; cdr3_aa: CSASSRGSIRSYEQYF; cdr3_nt: TGCAGTGCTAGTTCGCGGGGGTCCATTCGCTCCTACGAGCAGTACTTC
v_call: TRBV3-1; d_call: .; j_call: TRBJ2-7; clone_size: .; cdr3_aa: CASSQPQESSYEQYF; cdr3_nt: TGTGCCAGCAGCCAACCCCAGGAGAGCTCCTACGAGCAGTACTTC
v_call: TRBV16; d_call: .; j_call: TRBJ2-7; clone_size: many; cdr3_aa: CASSPWELGTGTYEQYF; cdr3_nt: TGTGCCAGCAGCCCATGGGAATTGGGGACGGGAACCTACGAGCAGTACTTC
v_call: TRBV10-3; d_call: TRBD1; j_call: TRBJ1-2; clone_size: many; cdr3_aa: CAISNLGQTNYGYTF; cdr3_nt: TGTGCCATCAGTAACCTGGGACAGACTAACTATGGCTACACCTTC
v_call: TRBV7-9; d_call: .; j_call: TRBJ2-7; clone_size: many; cdr3_aa: CASSFVDSRQYF; cdr3_nt: TGTGCCAGCAGCTTTGTGGACTCGCGACAGTACTTC
v_call: TRBV5-1; d_call: .; j_call: TRBJ2-2; clone_size: .; cdr3_aa: CASSLRAATGELFF; cdr3_nt: TGCGCCAGCAGCTTGCGGGCAGCCACCGGGGAGCTGTTTTTT
v_call: TRBV20-1; d_call: TRBD2; j_call: TRBJ2-3; clone_size: many; cdr3_aa: CSTISGRASSTDTQYF; cdr3_nt: TGCAGTACGATTAGCGGGAGGGCCTCTAGCACAGATACGCAGTATTTT
v_call: TRBV18; d_call: TRBD2; j_call: TRBJ2-5; clone_size: .; cdr3_aa: CASSPPEAGGPEVETQYF; cdr3_nt: TGTGCCAGCTCACCACCGGAAGCGGGAGGGCCCGAGGTGGAGACCCAGTACTTC
v_call: TRBV11-2; d_call: .; j_call: TRBJ2-1; clone_size: many; cdr3_aa: CASSSWASRDEQFF; cdr3_nt: TGTGCCAGCAGCTCTTGGGCCAGCAGGGATGAGCAGTTCTTC
v_call: TRBV7-3; d_call: TRBD2; j_call: TRBJ2-1; clone_size: many; cdr3_aa: CASSYDGTSGYNEQFF; cdr3_nt: TGTGCCAGCAGCTACGACGGGACTAGCGGATACAATGAGCAGTTCTTC
v_call: TRBV10-3; d_call: .; j_call: TRBJ2-1; clone_size: many; cdr3_aa: CAISPNNNEQFF; cdr3_nt: TGTGCCATCAGTCCGAACAACAATGAGCAGTTCTTC
v_call: TRBV12-3/TRBV12-4; d_call: .; j_call: TRBJ1-3; clone_size: many; cdr3_aa: CASSLGVTGNTIYF; cdr3_nt: TGTGCCAGCAGTCTAGGGGTTACTGGAAACACCATATATTTT
v_call: TRBV4-1; d_call: .; j_call: TRBJ1-1; clone_size: .; cdr3_aa: CASSQGRGGNTEAFF; cdr3_nt: TGCGCCAGCAGCCAAGGGAGGGGTGGAAACACTGAAGCTTTCTTT
v_call: TRBV20-1; d_call: TRBD2; j_call: TRBJ2-7; clone_size: many; cdr3_aa: CSASPTPLAGGLYEQYF; cdr3_nt: TGCAGTGCTAGCCCCACCCCTCTAGCGGGGGGGTTGTACGAGCAGTACTTC
v_call: TRBV7-2; d_call: TRBD1; j_call: TRBJ2-7; clone_size: once; cdr3_aa: CASSLVTGFNEQYF; cdr3_nt: TGTGCCAGCAGCTTAGTGACAGGGTTCAACGAGCAGTACTTC
v_call: TRBV6-6; d_call: TRBD1; j_call: TRBJ2-1; clone_size: few; cdr3_aa: CASSSDRDVNNEQFF; cdr3_nt: TGTGCCAGCAGTTCTGACAGGGACGTTAACAATGAGCAGTTCTTC
v_call: TRBV20-1; d_call: TRBD2; j_call: TRBJ2-3; clone_size: many; cdr3_aa: CSAAISGVSGTDTQYF; cdr3_nt: TGCAGTGCAGCGATTAGCGGGGTCTCTGGCACAGATACGCAGTATTTT
v_call: TRBV5-1; d_call: .; j_call: TRBJ2-2; clone_size: .; cdr3_aa: CASSPQAGSTGELFF; cdr3_nt: TGCGCCAGCAGCCCCCAGGCGGGGAGCACCGGGGAGCTGTTTTTT
v_call: TRBV6-5; d_call: .; j_call: TRBJ1-6; clone_size: many; cdr3_aa: CASSYSKSYSPLHF; cdr3_nt: TGTGCCAGCAGTTACTCGAAGAGCTATTCACCCCTCCACTTT
v_call: TRBV2; d_call: .; j_call: TRBJ1-2; clone_size: many; cdr3_aa: CASSDLGGANYGYTF; cdr3_nt: TGTGCCAGCAGTGACTTGGGCGGAGCTAACTATGGCTACACCTTC
v_call: TRBV5-1; d_call: .; j_call: TRBJ2-1; clone_size: many; cdr3_aa: CASSLASPGGPNNEQFF; cdr3_nt: TGCGCCAGCAGCTTGGCCTCCCCCGGGGGGCCGAACAATGAGCAGTTCTTC
v_call: TRBV19; d_call: TRBD1; j_call: TRBJ2-1; clone_size: many; cdr3_aa: CASSPPGGQGRNEQFF; cdr3_nt: TGTGCCAGTAGCCCCCCAGGGGGCCAGGGGCGCAATGAGCAGTTCTTC
v_call: TRBV28; d_call: .; j_call: TRBJ2-4; clone_size: many; cdr3_aa: CASRQNRVWGKNIQYF; cdr3_nt: TGTGCCAGCAGGCAGAACAGGGTTTGGGGCAAAAACATTCAGTACTTC
v_call: TRBV20-1; d_call: .; j_call: TRBJ2-1; clone_size: .; cdr3_aa: CSAMTRPTYNEQFF; cdr3_nt: TGCAGTGCCATGACTAGACCAACCTACAATGAGCAGTTCTTC
v_call: TRBV7-2; d_call: .; j_call: TRBJ2-3; clone_size: many; cdr3_aa: CASSLATSKGLDTQYF; cdr3_nt: TGTGCCAGCAGCTTAGCGACCTCCAAGGGGTTAGATACGCAGTATTTT
v_call: TRBV28; d_call: .; j_call: TRBJ1-2; clone_size: many; cdr3_aa: CASSLGQGTYGYTF; cdr3_nt: TGTGCCAGCAGTTTGGGTCAGGGAACCTATGGCTACACCTTC
v_call: TRBV11-2; d_call: .; j_call: TRBJ2-7; clone_size: many; cdr3_aa: CASSLGALTPYEQYF; cdr3_nt: TGTGCCAGCAGCTTAGGAGCATTAACCCCCTACGAGCAGTACTTC
v_call: TRBV5-1; d_call: TRBD2; j_call: TRBJ2-7; clone_size: many; cdr3_aa: CASRPTQGGEQYF; cdr3_nt: TGCGCCAGCAGACCGACCCAGGGAGGGGAGCAGTACTTC
v_call: TRBV4-1; d_call: .; j_call: TRBJ1-1; clone_size: many; cdr3_aa: CASSHLGGGNTEAFF; cdr3_nt: TGCGCCAGCAGCCACTTAGGTGGGGGGAACACTGAAGCTTTCTTT
v_call: TRBV5-1; d_call: TRBD1; j_call: TRBJ1-1; clone_size: many; cdr3_aa: CASDSGGSGVNTEAFF; cdr3_nt: TGCGCCAGCGACTCAGGGGGCAGCGGCGTGAACACTGAAGCTTTCTTT
v_call: TRBV29-1; d_call: TRBD1; j_call: TRBJ1-1; clone_size: many; cdr3_aa: CSVQGAEVTEAFF; cdr3_nt: TGCAGCGTCCAGGGGGCGGAGGTCACTGAAGCTTTCTTT
v_call: TRBV20-1; d_call: TRBD2; j_call: TRBJ2-7; clone_size: many; cdr3_aa: CSAPLGTSGIPYEQYF; cdr3_nt: TGCAGTGCTCCTCTCGGGACTAGCGGAATACCCTACGAGCAGTACTTC